A single sample gave rise to the 6 T cell receptor beta chains below, sequenced in a study of beta chain features in type 1 diabetes. Study-level findings and limits: Shortening that was moderate but significant affected the TCRB CDR3s of Type 1 diabetes patients in all four CD4+ subsets.

Their antigen targets remain unknown. TCRB transcripts that were expressed got sequenced, as all of the isolated RNA had been reverse transcribed. Here immunoSEQ multiplex PCR was the method, and the copy in TCRdb shows in-frame clones only, minus some. Here the sample spans hundreds of thousands of clones, around 12% being singletons. Sequences were obtained from naive CD4+ T cells from blood. These receptors all come from a woman aged 18-29 years with type 1 diabetes.

The V call is TRBV4-1, the J call TRBJ1-1; perhaps TRBD1 as D (5 bases). V dropped 5 bases and J dropped 4 bases, with 17 bases sitting between them. Germline CDR1 MGHRA, CDR2 YSYEKL. CDR3 length: 15 amino acids. The CDR3 DNA reads as TGCGCCAGCAGCGTCATGGATGGGGGGGGCACTGAAGCTTTCTTT. Translation gives CASSVMDGGGTEAFF.

The chain combines TRBV18 with TRBJ2-7; 7 bases map to TRBD1. Germline CDR1 KGHSH, CDR2 LQKENI. The ends lost 6 bases at V and 3 bases at J; junction bases unmatched: 8. The CDR3 is 14 residues long. The CDR3 is CASSPRDRDYEQYF. The CDR3 nucleotides read TGTGCCAGCTCCCCCCGAGACAGGGACTACGAGCAGTACTTC.

Only a few counts were recorded for this clone. The CDR3 reads CASNDFEAFF. The DNA for the CDR3 is TGTGCCAGCAACGACTTTGAAGCTTTCTTT. The rearrangement uses TRBV7-9 and TRBJ1-1; no clear D. The CDR3 has 10 amino acids. The V end was cut by 7 bases, the J end by 7 bases, with 7 bases between. CDR1 is SEHNR and CDR2 is FQNEAQ in the germline V gene (reference sequence).

The J gene is TRBJ2-5, the V gene TRBV7-9; D is unclear. From germline, CDR1 is SEHNR and CDR2 FQNEAQ (reference sequence). Between the trimmed V and J ends, which lost 0 bases and 5 bases, there was a span of 13 bases. This CDR3 contains 15 residues. CDR3 bases: TGTGCCAGCAGCTTAGCGGGCCAGTCCTGGGAGACCCAGTACTTC. Residues: CASSLAGQSWETQYF.

The table lists this clone with a few counts. The J gene is TRBJ2-5, the V gene TRBV11-1; D is possibly TRBD2 (6 bases). CDR1 and CDR2 (germline): SGHAT, FQDESV (reference sequence). Trimming left V 0 bases short and J 3 bases short, with 8 bases between. This CDR3 comprises 14 residues. CDR3 DNA: TGTGCCAGCAGCTTAGCCGGGAGCGAAGAGACCCAGTACTTC. Translating it yields CASSLAGSEETQYF.

The chain couples TRBV7-9 to TRBJ2-1, with 8 nucleotides matching TRBD2. The CDR3 covers 16 residues. The ends lost 5 bases at V and 8 bases at J; junction bases unmatched: 14. Germline-derived CDR1 and CDR2 are SEHNR and FQNEAQ (reference sequence). The chain's CDR3 is CASSREVASGRYEQFF. CDR3 in DNA: TGTGCCAGCAGCCGAGAGGTGGCTAGCGGGCGGTATGAGCAGTTCTTC.